This T cell receptor (beta chain) was obtained from a study of blood T cells in healthy people across ages. Whole-study results and caveats: A roughly linear age-dependent decrease characterized TCR beta diversity per million T cells. It was the long-lived donors that had more naive CD4+ cells and higher diversity than aged donors. Observed TCR beta diversity showed a strong correlation with the percentage of naive T cells as measured by flow cytometry.

With respect to this clonotype: What it binds is unknown.

Sample-barcoded 5' priming and a J-beta primer mix drove a second PCR of 7 to 11 cycles. Via MiXCR, TCRdb re-called the 5' RACE reads, giving one row per CDR3 protein. The table includes 1.5 million to 1.9 million distinct CDR3 sequences, about 42% detected once. PBMCs, at least 6.5 million per sample, were isolated. CDR3 size: 16 residues. Germline-derived CDR1 and CDR2 are DFQATT and SNEGSKA (reference sequence). Trimming cost V 3 bases and J 0 bases, with 16 bases left between them. The clonotype was recovered from a young woman in good health. This chain connects TRBV20-1 to TRBJ2-3, with D possibly called TRBD1 or TRBD2 (5 bases each). Specimen: blood. The CDR3 loop reads CSARPAGTLSTDTQYF. In DNA form, the CDR3 reads TGCAGTGCTAGGCCCGCCGGGACCCTTAGCACAGATACGCAGTATTTT.